This T cell receptor (beta chain) was documented in a study of blood T cells in healthy people across ages. Study observations and caveats: Because sorting was not performed, PBMCs prevented conclusive naive versus antigen-experienced comparison.

Concerning this clonotype: Its antigen is as yet unknown.

Germline assignment: CDR1 SGHAT and CDR2 FQNNGV. The junction had 8 bases not matched to a gene; V was cut back by 0 bases and J by 0 bases. The CDR3 extends over 19 amino acids. Primed by a sample-barcoded 5' primer and a J-beta primer mix, a second PCR proceeded for about 7 to 12 cycles. Each of the cDNA molecules was tagged by a template-switch adaptor with 12 random nucleotides. Per-sample output comprised a minimum of 3 million paired-end reads containing CDR3. TCRdb re-derived calls from the 5' RACE reads in MiXCR, one entry per CDR3 protein. The data show just over 1 million distinct CDR3 sequences, 40% to 50% seen once. Ten milliliters was the volume of peripheral blood drawn from each donor.

V gene TRBV11-2 combines with J gene TRBJ2-4, with 10 nucleotides matching TRBD2. The sample comprised blood. The receptor comes from a woman aged 55 to 70 in good health. The CDR3 loop is CASSLDHWTSGIAKNIQYF. In DNA, the CDR3 is TGTGCCAGCAGCTTAGATCACTGGACTAGCGGAATAGCCAAAAACATTCAGTACTTC.